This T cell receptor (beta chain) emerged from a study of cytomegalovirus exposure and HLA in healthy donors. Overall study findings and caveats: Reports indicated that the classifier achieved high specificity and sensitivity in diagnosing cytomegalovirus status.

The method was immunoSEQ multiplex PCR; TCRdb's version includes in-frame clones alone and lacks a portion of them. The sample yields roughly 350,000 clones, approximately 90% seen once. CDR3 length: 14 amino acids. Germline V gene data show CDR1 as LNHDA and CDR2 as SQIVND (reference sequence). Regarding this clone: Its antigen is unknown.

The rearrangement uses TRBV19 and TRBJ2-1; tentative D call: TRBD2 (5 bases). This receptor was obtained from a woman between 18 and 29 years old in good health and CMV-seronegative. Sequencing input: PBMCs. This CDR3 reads CATRLRADYNEQFF. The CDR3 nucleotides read TGTGCTACCAGACTGAGGGCCGACTACAATGAGCAGTTCTTC. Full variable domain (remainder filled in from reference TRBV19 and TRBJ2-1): DGGITQSPKYLFRKEGQNVTLSCEQNLNHDAMYWYRQDPGQGLRLIYYSQIVNDFQKGDIAEGYSVSREKKESFPLTVTSAQKNPTAFYLCATRLRADYNEQFFGPGTRLTVL.